Below are 23 T cell receptor beta chains sequenced from a single sample in a study of PD-1 blockade in classical Hodgkin lymphoma. Data came from immunoSEQ multiplex PCR; TCRdb stores just in-frame clones and leaves some out. The sample lists 25,000 to 35,000 clones; 60% to 75% were seen once. After autologous stem cell transplantation all patients relapsed, and prior brentuximab vedotin exposure differed between cohorts. This specimen was peripheral blood mononuclear cells (PBMCs), taken before the second cycle of nivolumab. These receptors were taken from a human donor with classical Hodgkin lymphoma.

The rearrangement links TRBV4-2 to TRBJ2-7; D may correspond to TRBD1 or TRBD2 (5 bases each). Germline values: CDR1 LGHNA, CDR2 YNFKEQ. CDR3 size: 16 residues. Between the trimmed V and J ends, which lost 1 base and 2 bases, there was a span of 15 bases. CDR3 in amino acids: CASSQAAPLGAYEQYF. As DNA, the CDR3 is TGTGCCAGCAGCCAAGCAGCCCCGCTGGGGGCCTACGAGCAGTACTTC.

The chain recombines TRBV7-8 with TRBJ1-1; 11 bases align to TRBD1. The CDR3 extends over 14 amino acids. V trimming: 6 bases; J trimming: 5 bases; junction bases outside the gene matches: 5. CDR1 is SGHVS and CDR2 is FQNEAQ in the germline V gene. The CDR3 bases are TGTGCCAGCAGGTGGGGACAGGGGGAGACTGAAGCTTTCTTT. It codes for CASRWGQGETEAFF.

This clone has just one count. V is TRBV27 and J is TRBJ2-3, with D possibly called TRBD1 or TRBD2 (5 bases each). V lost 1 base, J lost 3 bases, and 11 bases lay in between. The CDR3 has 15 amino acids. The germline gives CDR1 MNHEY, CDR2 SMNVEV (reference sequence). The CDR3 spells CASSLLGRETDTQYF. The CDR3 DNA reads TGTGCCAGCAGTTTATTGGGCAGGGAGACAGATACGCAGTATTTT.

This chain links TRBV5-8 with TRBJ2-5; D is uncertain. The J call may be faulty, since TRBJ2-7 better matches the DNA end. The germline V gene has CDR1 SGHTS and CDR2 YDEGEE. The CDR3 extends over 14 amino acids. The CDR3 protein is CASSLGGAWDEQYF. CDR3 coding DNA: TGTGCCAGCAGCTTGGGCGGCGCCTGGGACGAGCAGTACTTC.

J is TRBJ2-7 and V is TRBV9, with 9 bases aligning to TRBD1. The germline gives CDR1 SGDLS, CDR2 YYNGEE. The CDR3 is 17 amino acids. Trimming at V came to 3 bases and at J to 5 bases, leaving 15 bases not matched to a gene. CDR3 amino acids: CASSARWGDRDQDEQYF. The CDR3, as DNA: TGTGCCAGCAGCGCCCGCTGGGGGGACAGGGATCAGGACGAGCAGTACTTC.

This sequence joins TRBV2 and TRBJ1-1; 9 bases align to TRBD1. The junction had 5 bases not matched to a gene; V was cut back by 8 bases and J by 1 base. Germline V gene lookup returns CDR1 SNHLY and CDR2 FYNNEI. CDR3 length: 14 residues. This chain's CDR3 is CASPYRGPNTEAFF. The CDR3 nucleotides are TGTGCCAGCCCCTACAGGGGGCCGAACACTGAAGCTTTCTTT.

The chain employs TRBV5-1 and TRBJ2-7; D not certain. The germline V gene has CDR1 SGHRS and CDR2 YFSETQ. The germline V and J ends were trimmed by 3 bases and 4 bases, with 11 bases remaining between them. The CDR3 totals 13 residues. This chain's CDR3 is CASSYYSRYEQYF. The CDR3 DNA reads as TGCGCCAGCAGCTATTACAGTAGGTACGAGCAGTACTTC.

The rearrangement links TRBV10-3 to TRBJ1-1; a weak D match, TRBD1 (6 bases). The germline gives CDR1 ENHRY, CDR2 SYGVKD. CDR3 length: 14 amino acids. V was cut by 0 bases and J by 3 bases, with 8 bases left in between. CDR3 nucleotides: TGTGCCATCAGTGAGTCAGGGGGGGACACTGAAGCTTTCTTT. Translation: CAISESGGDTEAFF.

The chain is built from TRBV7-6 and TRBJ2-7; D not resolved. CDR3 length: 11 residues. Trimming took 6 bases from V and 5 from J, leaving 8 bases between them. Germline CDR1 and CDR2: SGHVS and FNYEAQ. The CDR3 sequence is CASSTSDEQYF. The CDR3 region has the DNA TGTGCCAGCAGTACTTCAGACGAGCAGTACTTC.

The rearrangement uses TRBV11-2 and TRBJ1-6, with TRBD1 as a possible D gene (5 bases). V shed 2 bases and J shed 0 bases, with 14 bases lying between them. This CDR3 spans 18 amino acids. Germline CDR1 reads SGHAT; CDR2 reads FQNNGV. The CDR3 DNA reads as TGTGCCAGCAGCTTAATACCATCAGGGAGCTCCTATAATTCACCCCTCCACTTT. This sequence encodes CASSLIPSGSSYNSPLHF.

This clone was seen once. The V gene is TRBV27, the J gene TRBJ1-1; a possible D gene is TRBD1 (5 bases). Germline V gene lookup returns CDR1 MNHEY and CDR2 SMNVEV (reference sequence). Trimming cost V 3 bases and J 1 base, with 6 bases left between them. The CDR3 length is 13 residues. The CDR3 protein is CASSLRGNTEAFF. The CDR3 bases are TGTGCCAGCAGTTTGAGGGGGAACACTGAAGCTTTCTTT.

The J gene is TRBJ2-7, the V gene TRBV2, with 10 bases lining up with TRBD1. Looked up from germline, CDR1 is SNHLY and CDR2 is FYNNEI. This CDR3 contains 16 residues. V gave up 3 bases and J gave up 1 base; unmatched junction bases: 6. DNA of the CDR3: TGTGCCAGCAGTGACCCGGGACAGGGGAGTTCCTACGAGCAGTACTTC. Translated, it gives CASSDPGQGSSYEQYF. The full variable domain, with the rest looked up from reference TRBV2 and TRBJ2-7, is EPEVTQTPSHQVTQMGQEVILRCVPISNHLYFYWYRQILGQKVEFLVSFYNNEISEKSEIFDDQFSVERPDGSNFTLKIRSTKLEDSAMYFCASSDPGQGSSYEQYFGPGTRLTVT.

This clone was counted a few times. This chain connects TRBV5-1 to TRBJ2-3; D not resolved. Germline CDR1 and CDR2: SGHRS and YFSETQ. The CDR3 totals 16 residues. V lost 2 bases and J 0 bases, leaving 13 bases between the germline ends. The CDR3 nucleotides are TGCGCCAGCAGCTTCCAGGCCTTGACTAGCACAGATACGCAGTATTTT. It yields the protein CASSFQALTSTDTQYF.

This chain connects TRBV5-4 to TRBJ1-2; a possible D gene is TRBD1 (5 bases). The germline gives CDR1 SGHNT, CDR2 YYREEE (reference sequence). Trimming stripped 2 bases from V and 4 bases from J, with 9 bases between. CDR3 length equals 13 residues. CDR3 sequence: CASSFPGSYGYTF. The DNA for the CDR3 is TGTGCCAGCAGCTTCCCAGGGTCCTATGGCTACACCTTC. Full variable domain (rest looked up from reference TRBV5-4 and TRBJ1-2): ETGVTQSPTHLIKTRGQQVTLRCSSQSGHNTVSWYQQALGQGPQFIFQYYREEENGRGNFPPRFSGLQFPNYSSELNVNALELDDSALYLCASSFPGSYGYTFGSGTRLTVV.

This clone was detected only a few times. The chain uses TRBV4-1 and TRBJ2-7, with 7 bases that match TRBD1. The germline gives CDR1 MGHRA, CDR2 YSYEKL. The CDR3 is made up of 13 amino acids. Trimming removed 0 bases from V and 4 bases from J; junction bases left unmatched: 0. The CDR3 region has the DNA TGCGCCAGCAGCCAAGAACAGGGGTACGAGCAGTACTTC. Its translation: CASSQEQGYEQYF.

V gene TRBV30 combines with J gene TRBJ2-5, with D possibly matching TRBD1 (5 bases). V was trimmed by 0 bases and J by 5 bases, leaving 16 bases between them. Looked up from germline, CDR1 is GTSNPN and CDR2 is SVGIG (reference sequence). The CDR3 is made up of 15 amino acids. DNA for the CDR3: TGTGCCTGGAGTGTTAGGGGCACTGGCCGGGAGACCCAGTACTTC. Translated, it gives CAWSVRGTGRETQYF.

The chain has TRBV4-1 and TRBJ2-1, with D unclear. The V end lost 3 bases, the J end lost 10 bases, and 7 bases lay between the germline ends. The CDR3 has 11 amino acids. CDR1 MGHRA and CDR2 YSYEKL come from the germline V gene. CDR3: CASSQAAEQFF. The CDR3 DNA reads as TGCGCCAGCAGCCAGGCGGCGGAGCAGTTCTTC.

This rearrangement joins TRBV7-2 to TRBJ1-5; no clear D gene. CDR3 length equals 13 residues. Germline CDR1 is SGHTA and CDR2 is FQGNSA. V gave up 3 bases and J gave up 6 bases, with 9 bases separating them. In DNA form, the CDR3 reads TGTGCCAGCAGCTTCCTGGAGGGTCAGCCCCAGCATTTT. Translated: CASSFLEGQPQHF.

V is TRBV6-6 and J is TRBJ2-5, with D perhaps being TRBD1 or TRBD2 (6 bases each). Looked up from germline, CDR1 is MNHNY and CDR2 is SVGAGI (reference sequence). Trimming stripped 5 bases from V and 1 base from J, with 14 bases between. CDR3 length equals 15 residues. The CDR3 coding sequence is TGTGCCAGCAGTGACTTGGGGGGCCTCCAAGAGACCCAGTACTTC. Amino acids: CASSDLGGLQETQYF.

The gene calls are TRBV7-2 and TRBJ1-2, with D possibly TRBD1 on 6 matching bases. V was shortened by 5 bases and J by 7 bases, with 11 bases between the two germline ends. The CDR3 spans 12 residues. The germline V gene has CDR1 SGHTA and CDR2 FQGNSA. CDR3 amino acids: CASSPTGFGYTF. The CDR3 nucleotides read TGTGCCAGCAGCCCAACAGGGTTTGGCTACACCTTC.

V is TRBV10-3 and J is TRBJ1-5, with D tentatively TRBD1 (5 bases). The CDR3 length is 13 residues. The V and J ends lost 4 bases and 4 bases respectively, with 8 bases between them. From germline, CDR1 is ENHRY and CDR2 SYGVKD. The CDR3, as DNA: TGTGCCATCAGTGCGGGACTGAATCAGCCCCAGCATTTT. Translated, it gives CAISAGLNQPQHF.

The rearrangement links TRBV6-5 to TRBJ1-2, with a weak D call TRBD1 (5 bases). CDR3 length: 15 residues. Germline loops: CDR1 MNHEY, CDR2 SVGAGI. V was clipped by 2 bases and J by 6 bases, with 16 bases between them. The CDR3: CASSYGRVESDGYTF. The DNA of the CDR3 is TGTGCCAGCAGTTACGGCAGGGTGGAATCGGATGGCTACACCTTC.

This clone counts as medium-sized (0.01 to 0.1%). This chain connects TRBV7-9 to TRBJ2-4; D gene uncertain. The germline V and J ends were trimmed by 5 bases and 4 bases, with 15 bases remaining between them. Looked up from germline, CDR1 is SEHNR and CDR2 is FQNEAQ (reference sequence). This CDR3 spans 15 amino acids. The CDR3, as DNA: TGTGCCAGCAGCGCCCCCGTGCAGGAGAAAAACATTCAGTACTTC. Translated: CASSAPVQEKNIQYF.